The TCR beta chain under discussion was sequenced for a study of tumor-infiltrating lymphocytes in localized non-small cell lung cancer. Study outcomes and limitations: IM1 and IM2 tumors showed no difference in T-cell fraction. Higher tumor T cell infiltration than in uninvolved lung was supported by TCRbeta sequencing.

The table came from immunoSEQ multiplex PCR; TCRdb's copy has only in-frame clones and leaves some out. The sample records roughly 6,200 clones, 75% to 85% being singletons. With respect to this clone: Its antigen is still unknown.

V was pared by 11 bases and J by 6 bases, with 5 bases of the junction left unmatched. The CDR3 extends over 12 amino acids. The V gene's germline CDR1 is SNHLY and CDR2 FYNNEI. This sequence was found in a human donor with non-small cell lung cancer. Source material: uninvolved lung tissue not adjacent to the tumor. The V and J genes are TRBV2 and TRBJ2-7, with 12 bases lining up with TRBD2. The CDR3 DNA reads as TGTGCCGGGTTGGGACTAGCGGGCGAGCAGTACTTC. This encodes CAGLGLAGEQYF.